This TCR beta chain was sequenced for a study of spatial heterogeneity in lung cancer. Study-level background: A unique TCR and UMI combination showed up more than ten times in raw reads, on average.

Germline V gene data show CDR1 as PRHDT and CDR2 as FYEKMQ (reference sequence). The CDR3 is 14 residues long. MiXCR, run by TCRdb on the 5' RACE reads, gives a single entry per CDR3 protein. The sample consists of fewer than 45,000 distinct CDR3 sequences, less than 9% of them appearing once. The time point: sample taken at primary tumor resection. Donors were roughly 70 untreated early-stage non-small cell lung cancer patients. This clonotype was counted at least ten times. At one boundary the junction diverges from the germline segment, which might be a read error. The source is a female donor with early-stage non-small cell lung cancer. The starting material was PBMCs, obtained at surgery. The chain combines TRBV13 with TRBJ1-2, with unresolved D. The CDR3 region is CASSLGRGNYGYTF. The CDR3 DNA sequence: TGTGCCAGCAGCCTAGGACGGGGTAACTATGGCTACACCTTC.